The clone carrying this T cell receptor (beta chain) was observed a few times. Germline CDR1 SGHTA, CDR2 FQGNSA. Trimming took off 3 bases at V and 5 bases at J, with 8 bases between the two ends. The CDR3 covers 13 residues. Repertoires were generated with immunoSEQ multiplex PCR, while TCRdb's copy carries only in-frame clones and drops some. The sample contains approximately 210,000 clones, 75% to 85% of which appear only once. The sample belongs to a study of blood T cell repertoires in COVID-19. Study in general: Samples came from the United States, Italy and Spain, spanning acute and convalescent COVID-19. The analysed material was cDNA or gDNA that came from T cells, B-cell-depleted T cells, or PBMCs.

Ages ranged from about 18 to 89 years, with residence in some 25 US areas. Cohort 3 donors were reported recovered after two negative PCRs, clearance, or symptom resolution. The rearrangement links TRBV7-2 to TRBJ2-1; D not certain. The source is a man in his forties who had recovered from COVID-19. Source material: PBMCs or T cells enriched from blood (not recorded which). The CDR3 sequence: CASSFTPNNEQFF. The CDR3 nucleotides read TGTGCCAGCAGCTTTACCCCTAACAATGAGCAGTTCTTC.